The 23 T cell receptor beta chains below come from one sample, sequenced in a study of blood T cell repertoires in COVID-19. Repertoires were generated with immunoSEQ multiplex PCR, while TCRdb's copy carries only in-frame clones and drops some. The sample holds fewer than 200,000 clones, 85% seen once. Sample: peripheral blood. The source is a woman aged 60 to 75 with acute or convalescent COVID-19.

The V and J genes are TRBV19 and TRBJ2-3; D not certain. This CDR3 is 13 amino acids long. Per germline, CDR1 LNHDA and CDR2 SQIVND (reference sequence). V dropped 2 bases and J dropped 2 bases, with 5 bases sitting between them. CDR3 protein: CASSIQITDTQYF. CDR3 in DNA: TGTGCCAGTAGTATACAGATCACAGATACGCAGTATTTT.

This clone was seen more than once but under ten times. The V gene is TRBV24-1, the J gene TRBJ2-3; possibly TRBD1 for D (6 bases). The V gene lost 0 bases and the J gene lost 2 bases, with 26 bases spanning the gap. The CDR3 has 21 residues. Germline values: CDR1 KGHDR, CDR2 SFDVKD. This chain's CDR3 is CATSDLSRQGKTGRYTDTQYF. The CDR3 DNA is TGTGCCACCAGTGATTTGTCGCGCCAGGGGAAAACGGGGCGCTACACAGATACGCAGTATTTT.

This clone has more than one count but fewer than ten. The chain is built from TRBV9 and TRBJ2-1, with a weak D call TRBD1 (5 bases). Germline assignment: CDR1 SGDLS and CDR2 YYNGEE. Between the trimmed V and J ends, which lost 4 bases and 10 bases, there was a span of 15 bases. The CDR3 is made up of 13 amino acids. As DNA, the CDR3 is TGTGCCAGCAGCCCCCCCCAGGGTTTCGAGCAGTTCTTC. Translation: CASSPPQGFEQFF.

This clone appeared a single time. V is TRBV11-3 and J is TRBJ1-3; D is uncertain. CDR3 size: 13 residues. Germline CDR1 SGHNT, CDR2 YENEEA. The germline V and J ends were trimmed by 0 bases and 7 bases, with 7 bases remaining between them. In DNA, the CDR3 is TGTGCCAGCAGCTTAGACCCCGGGAACACCATATATTTT. Residues: CASSLDPGNTIYF.

The rearrangement joins TRBV11-1 to TRBJ1-1; D gene ambiguous. CDR3 size: 13 residues. Germline V lookup: CDR1 SGHAT, CDR2 FQDESV (reference sequence). The germline V and J ends were trimmed by 3 bases and 6 bases, with 11 bases remaining between them. In DNA form, the CDR3 reads TGTGCCAGCAGCTTTTTCCGAGGGCCTGAAGCTTTCTTT. This sequence encodes CASSFFRGPEAFF.

The chain employs TRBV5-1 and TRBJ1-4; D possibly corresponds to TRBD1 (6 bases). The germline CDR1 and CDR2 sequences are SGHRS and YFSETQ. The CDR3 length is 13 residues. V was cut by 2 bases and J by 7 bases, with 9 bases left in between. The chain's CDR3 is CASSFTGSEKLFF. DNA of the CDR3: TGCGCCAGCAGCTTTACAGGGAGTGAAAAACTGTTTTTT.

The V call is TRBV14, the J call TRBJ2-1, with D possibly matching TRBD2 (6 bases). The germline V and J ends were trimmed by 3 bases and 1 base, with 13 bases remaining between them. The CDR3 has 16 residues. In germline, CDR1 is SGHDN, CDR2 FVKESK. The CDR3 region is CASSHGVADSYNEQFF. In DNA form, the CDR3 reads TGTGCCAGCAGCCACGGGGTAGCGGATTCCTACAATGAGCAGTTCTTC. Full variable domain (outside the CDR3, taken from reference TRBV14 and TRBJ2-1): EAGVTQFPSHSVIEKGQTVTLRCDPISGHDNLYWYRRVMGKEIKFLLHFVKESKQDESGMPNNRFLAERTGGTYSTLKVQPAELEDSGVYFCASSHGVADSYNEQFFGPGTRLTVL.

The V and J genes are TRBV10-1 and TRBJ1-2; the match to TRBD1 covers 10 bases. With 9 bases clipped from V and 2 bases from J, the junction kept 12 bases outside the gene matches. The length of the CDR3 is 16 residues. Germline V gene lookup returns CDR1 WNHNN and CDR2 SYGVQD (reference sequence). DNA of the CDR3: TGCGCCAGTATAGATCCACCGGGACAGGGGAACTATGGCTACACCTTC. Encoded protein: CASIDPPGQGNYGYTF.

The rearrangement joins TRBV14 to TRBJ1-6, with D possibly being TRBD1 (6 bases). This CDR3 spans 19 amino acids. The V gene's germline CDR1 is SGHDN and CDR2 FVKESK. V was pared by 3 bases and J by 0 bases, with 18 bases between. Written as DNA, the CDR3 is TGTGCCAGCAGCCAGTGGTTCAGGGGCGCGAGCTCCTATAATTCACCCCTCCACTTT. Protein sequence: CASSQWFRGASSYNSPLHF. Together with reference TRBV14 and TRBJ1-6, the CDR3 gives the full variable domain: EAGVTQFPSHSVIEKGQTVTLRCDPISGHDNLYWYRRVMGKEIKFLLHFVKESKQDESGMPNNRFLAERTGGTYSTLKVQPAELEDSGVYFCASSQWFRGASSYNSPLHFGNGTRLTVT.

The CDR3 sequence: CASSPGVVSEAFF. The CDR3, as DNA: TGTGCCAGCAGCCCCGGGGTTGTCTCTGAAGCTTTCTTT. The J gene is TRBJ1-1, the V gene TRBV9; D is uncertain. V was shortened by 4 bases and J by 6 bases, with 13 bases between the two germline ends. The CDR3 is made up of 13 amino acids. Germline CDR1 reads SGDLS; CDR2 reads YYNGEE.

The rearrangement links TRBV19 to TRBJ1-1; D call uncertain. The CDR3 is made up of 14 amino acids. Germline CDR1 and CDR2: LNHDA and SQIVND (reference sequence). V was pared by 5 bases and J by 4 bases, with 14 bases between. The CDR3 DNA reads as TGTGCCAGTAGTCGACCGGGAATAGTCACTGAAGCTTTCTTT. It yields the protein CASSRPGIVTEAFF.

This clone was detected only once. The chain carries TRBV15 and TRBJ1-1; no reliable D call. The CDR3 length is 15 residues. Trimming shortened V by 7 bases and J by 0 bases, and 15 bases separated the two germline ends. CDR1 is LNHNV and CDR2 is YYDKDF in the germline V gene (reference sequence). The CDR3 loop is CATTSITRLNTEAFF. The CDR3 nucleotides are TGTGCCACCACATCCATTACTCGTTTGAACACTGAAGCTTTCTTT.

The chain couples TRBV6-5 to TRBJ2-3, with a weak D call TRBD2 (5 bases). CDR3 length: 15 amino acids. CDR1 and CDR2 (germline): MNHEY, SVGAGI. Trimming took 2 bases from V and 6 from J, leaving 15 bases between them. CDR3 sequence (DNA): TGTGCCAGCAGTTACCCTCCCGGGGTGGGCGATACGCAGTATTTT. This encodes CASSYPPGVGDTQYF.

This clone is a singleton in its sample. This chain links TRBV6-1 with TRBJ1-2, with 7 bases aligning to TRBD1. The CDR3 extends over 15 amino acids. CDR1 and CDR2 (germline): MNHNS, SASEGT. Unmatched junction bases numbered 10, after V lost 1 base and J lost 8 bases. CDR3 nucleotides: TGTGCCAGCAGTGAAGAGCCAGGGGGAAGGAGAGGCTACACCTTC. Translated, it gives CASSEEPGGRRGYTF.

This clone was detected only once. The rearrangement joins TRBV3-1 (or the pseudogene TRBV3-2) to TRBJ1-5; a possible D gene is TRBD1 (5 bases). Trimming removed 0 bases from V and 4 bases from J, with 10 bases in between. This CDR3 region has 15 residues. The germline CDR1 and CDR2 sequences are LGHDT and YNNKEL (reference sequence). CDR3 loop: CASSQDPGMNQPQHF. The DNA of the CDR3 is TGTGCCAGCAGCCAAGACCCAGGGATGAATCAGCCCCAGCATTTT.

This clone was seen once. The chain carries TRBV6-5 and TRBJ1-1; D is uncertain. Germline CDR1 MNHEY, CDR2 SVGAGI. V lost 5 bases and J 0 bases, leaving 10 bases between the germline ends. The CDR3 length is 14 residues. This CDR3 reads CASSPSHVNTEAFF. CDR3 nucleotide sequence: TGTGCCAGCAGTCCAAGCCACGTGAACACTGAAGCTTTCTTT.

This rearrangement joins TRBV10-3 to TRBJ2-1; 9 bases map to TRBD2. Trimming took 0 bases from V and 7 from J; bases not matched to a gene: 7. This CDR3 spans 16 amino acids. Per the germline V gene, CDR1 is ENHRY and CDR2 is SYGVKD. The CDR3: CAISESVAGGNNEQFF. The CDR3 coding sequence is TGTGCCATCAGTGAGTCGGTGGCGGGAGGGAATAATGAGCAGTTCTTC.

The V call is TRBV6-5, the J call TRBJ1-2; TRBD1 agrees at 7 bases. This CDR3 region has 13 residues. Per germline, CDR1 MNHEY and CDR2 SVGAGI. J was trimmed by 4 bases and V by 8 bases; bases with no gene match: 7. In DNA form, the CDR3 reads TGTGCCAGCGGGGCAGGGGGATCCTATGGCTACACCTTC. Translation: CASGAGGSYGYTF.

The chain couples TRBV21-1 to TRBJ1-1; the table assigns TRBD1, which was not confirmed against the DNA. TRBV21-1 is shown as a pseudogene. The CDR3 loop spans 13 amino acids. The CDR3 sequence: CASTRTGGASAFF. In DNA, the CDR3 is TGTGCCAGCACCCGGACAGGGGGTGCCTCGGCTTTCTTT.

The rearrangement uses TRBV30 and TRBJ1-5; 7 bases map to TRBD1. This CDR3 comprises 13 residues. V shed 2 bases, J shed 6 bases, and the junction held 4 bases outside the gene matches. Germline CDR1 GTSNPN, CDR2 SVGIG (reference sequence). This CDR3 is CAWSRQGGQPQHF. DNA for the CDR3: TGTGCCTGGAGTAGACAGGGCGGTCAGCCCCAGCATTTT. Supplemented by reference TRBV30 and TRBJ1-5, the full variable domain reads SQTIHQWPATLVQPVGSPLSLECTVEGTSNPNLYWYRQAAGRGLQLLFYSVGIGQISSEVPQNLSASRPQDRQFILSSKKLLLSDSGFYLCAWSRQGGQPQHFGDGTRLSIL.

The chain has TRBV5-8 and TRBJ2-1, with D tentatively TRBD2 (7 bases). V lost 4 bases and J 8 bases, leaving 16 bases between the germline ends. This CDR3 contains 14 residues. Germline V gene lookup returns CDR1 SGHTS and CDR2 YDEGEE. CDR3 bases: TGTGCCAGCAGCCCTGGGGGGGCGATGGATGAGCAGTTCTTC. Translation gives CASSPGGAMDEQFF. The whole variable domain, filled in from reference TRBV5-8 and TRBJ2-1, reads EAGVTQSPTHLIKTRGQQATLRCSPISGHTSVYWYQQALGLGLQFLLWYDEGEERNRGNFPPRFSGRQFPNYSSELNVNALELEDSALYLCASSPGGAMDEQFFGPGTRLTVL.

This chain joins TRBV28 and TRBJ1-1; no clear D gene. This CDR3 contains 14 residues. Looked up from germline, CDR1 is MDHEN and CDR2 is SYDVKM. Trimming removed 3 bases at V and 1 base at J, with 9 bases between. The CDR3 nucleotides read TGTGCCAGCAGTTTTACGCGGGGGAACACTGAAGCTTTCTTT. The encoded protein is CASSFTRGNTEAFF.

The J gene is TRBJ2-3, the V gene TRBV10-1; a weak D match, TRBD2 (6 bases). Germline V gives CDR1 WNHNN, CDR2 SYGVQD (reference sequence). This CDR3 has 14 amino acids. Trimming removed 4 bases from V and 2 bases from J, with 10 bases in between. CDR3 DNA: TGCGCCAGCAGTGTGGGGACTTCCACAGATACGCAGTATTTT. The encoded protein is CASSVGTSTDTQYF.